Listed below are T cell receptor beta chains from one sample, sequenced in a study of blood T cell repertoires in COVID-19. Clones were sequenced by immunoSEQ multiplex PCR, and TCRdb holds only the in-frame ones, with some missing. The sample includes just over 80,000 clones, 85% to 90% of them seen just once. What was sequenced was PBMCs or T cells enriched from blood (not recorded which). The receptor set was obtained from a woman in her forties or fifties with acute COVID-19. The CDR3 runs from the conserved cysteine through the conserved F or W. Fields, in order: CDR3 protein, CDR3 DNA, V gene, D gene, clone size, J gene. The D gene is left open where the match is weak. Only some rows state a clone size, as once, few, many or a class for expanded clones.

CDR3 protein: CASRTGTDNSPLHF
CDR3 DNA: TGCGCCAGCAGAACCGGGACAGATAATTCACCCCTCCACTTT
V gene: TRBV5-1
D gene: TRBD1
clone size: .
J gene: TRBJ1-6

CDR3 protein: CAITDIQGSMLINYGYTF
CDR3 DNA: TGTGCCATCACCGACATCCAGGGGTCTATGCTAATTAACTATGGCTACACCTTC
V gene: TRBV10-3
D gene: .
clone size: .
J gene: TRBJ1-2

CDR3 protein: CASSYSRGTYF
CDR3 DNA: TGTGCCAGCAGTTATTCCCGGGGGACCTACTTT
V gene: TRBV6-5
D gene: .
clone size: .
J gene: TRBJ1-1

CDR3 protein: CASSQETKVGEQYF
CDR3 DNA: TGTGCCAGCAGCCAAGAGACTAAAGTTGGGGAGCAGTACTTC
V gene: TRBV14
D gene: .
clone size: .
J gene: TRBJ2-7

CDR3 protein: CASSIGPRGTDTQYF
CDR3 DNA: TGTGCCAGTAGTATCGGACCGAGGGGGACAGATACGCAGTATTTT
V gene: TRBV19
D gene: .
clone size: once
J gene: TRBJ2-3

CDR3 protein: CASSLTATNTGELFF
CDR3 DNA: TGCGCCAGCAGCTTAACTGCTACGAACACCGGGGAGCTGTTTTTT
V gene: TRBV5-1
D gene: .
clone size: .
J gene: TRBJ2-2

CDR3 protein: CASSLGRFDTQYF
CDR3 DNA: TGTGCCAGCAGCTTGGGGAGGTTCGATACGCAGTATTTT
V gene: TRBV7-2
D gene: .
clone size: .
J gene: TRBJ2-3

CDR3 protein: CASSQRRGPNTEAFF
CDR3 DNA: TGTGCCAGCAGCCAGCGGAGGGGTCCCAACACTGAAGCTTTCTTT
V gene: TRBV7-3
D gene: .
clone size: .
J gene: TRBJ1-1

CDR3 protein: CASSQSGCHRVAETQYF
CDR3 DNA: TGCGCCAGCAGTCAATCCGGATGTCATCGGGTCGCGGAGACCCAGTACTTC
V gene: TRBV23-1
D gene: .
clone size: .
J gene: TRBJ2-5

CDR3 protein: CASSSGLADQETQYF
CDR3 DNA: TGTGCCAGCAGTTCGGGACTAGCGGACCAAGAGACCCAGTACTTC
V gene: TRBV11-3
D gene: TRBD2
clone size: once
J gene: TRBJ2-5

CDR3 protein: CATSSRLAEDYEQYF
CDR3 DNA: TGTGCCACCAGCAGTAGACTAGCGGAGGACTACGAGCAGTACTTC
V gene: TRBV15
D gene: TRBD2
clone size: .
J gene: TRBJ2-7

CDR3 protein: CASSSGGVYAFF
CDR3 DNA: TGTGCCAGCAGTTCAGGGGGCGTATACGCTTTCTTT
V gene: TRBV12-3/TRBV12-4
D gene: TRBD1
clone size: .
J gene: TRBJ1-1